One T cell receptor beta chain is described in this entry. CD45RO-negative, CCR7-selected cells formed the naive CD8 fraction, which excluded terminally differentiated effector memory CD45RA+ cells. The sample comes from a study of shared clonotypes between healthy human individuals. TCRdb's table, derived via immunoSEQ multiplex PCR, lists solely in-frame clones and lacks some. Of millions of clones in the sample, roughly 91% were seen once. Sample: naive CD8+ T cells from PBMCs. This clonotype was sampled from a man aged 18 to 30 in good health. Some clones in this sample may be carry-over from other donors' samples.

For the CDR3, the DNA is TGTGCCACCAGCAGAGATGAAAGGGCAGGGCGAAATGGCTACACCTTC. Protein product: CATSRDERAGRNGYTF. The chain is built from TRBV15 and TRBJ1-2, with D perhaps TRBD1 (5 bases). This CDR3 contains 16 residues. Germline CDR1 reads LNHNV; CDR2 reads YYDKDF (reference sequence). V was cut by 0 bases and J by 6 bases, with 17 bases left in between.